The present entry profiles one T cell receptor beta chain with its context. Its antigen is undetermined. The sample originates from a study of Ad26.COV2.S vaccination and SARS-CoV-2 variants. In the study overall: Once, or twice with 56 days between doses, Ad26.COV2.S was given intramuscularly.

Here immunoSEQ multiplex PCR was the method, and the copy in TCRdb shows in-frame clones only, minus some. The data contain hundreds of thousands of clones, 80% to 95% of them singletons. Points from the study as a whole: There was a possibility that the TCR breadth and depth analyses underestimated total T cell responses. Reportedly, after vaccination the spike-specific CD8+ and CD4+ T cell responses displayed substantial breadth.

The sample's treatment: around 19 received Ad26.COV2.S at low or high dose, single or two shots; several received placebo; per-sample allocation not given. Day 63 after the first vaccine or placebo injection was the time point for sampling. This sample comprised peripheral blood, obtained in a trial of Ad26.COV2.S vaccine versus placebo. This receptor was taken from a person between 18 and 65 years old who received the Ad26.COV2.S COVID-19 vaccine or a placebo.

CDR3 residues: CASTGLADNNEQFF. CDR3 DNA: TGTGCCAGCACGGGTCTAGCGGACAACAATGAGCAGTTCTTC. The chain joins TRBV2 to TRBJ2-1; 7 nucleotides agree with TRBD2. Per the germline V gene, CDR1 is SNHLY and CDR2 is FYNNEI. Trimming cost V 7 bases and J 5 bases; bases outside gene matches: 8. This CDR3 contains 14 residues.